The sequence of this T cell receptor beta chain was determined in a study of CD8+ T cells in alopecia areata. At the level of the study: Tofacitinib treatment spanned 6 to 18 months, with 6 months off drug afterward.

The CDR3 runs to 14 residues. V lost 1 base, J lost 8 bases, and 14 bases lay in between. The V gene's germline CDR1 is LNHNV and CDR2 YYDKDF (reference sequence). The treatment is: oral pan-JAK inhibitor, 5-10 mg twice daily. RNA was extracted and reverse transcribed into cDNA as the sequencing template. Using immunoSEQ multiplex PCR, the repertoire was profiled, and TCRdb retains in-frame clones only, with some absent. The table includes under 200,000 clones, less than 80% detected once. The origin of this receptor is a human donor with alopecia areata. J is TRBJ1-2 and V is TRBV15, with D uncertain. The sample consisted of CD4+ T cells sorted from blood, taken at week 24, from a patient treated with tofacitinib. Here the CDR3 DNA reads TGTGCCACCAGCAGAGGTCTAGAGGGCCGCGGCTACACCTTC. Translating gives CATSRGLEGRGYTF.